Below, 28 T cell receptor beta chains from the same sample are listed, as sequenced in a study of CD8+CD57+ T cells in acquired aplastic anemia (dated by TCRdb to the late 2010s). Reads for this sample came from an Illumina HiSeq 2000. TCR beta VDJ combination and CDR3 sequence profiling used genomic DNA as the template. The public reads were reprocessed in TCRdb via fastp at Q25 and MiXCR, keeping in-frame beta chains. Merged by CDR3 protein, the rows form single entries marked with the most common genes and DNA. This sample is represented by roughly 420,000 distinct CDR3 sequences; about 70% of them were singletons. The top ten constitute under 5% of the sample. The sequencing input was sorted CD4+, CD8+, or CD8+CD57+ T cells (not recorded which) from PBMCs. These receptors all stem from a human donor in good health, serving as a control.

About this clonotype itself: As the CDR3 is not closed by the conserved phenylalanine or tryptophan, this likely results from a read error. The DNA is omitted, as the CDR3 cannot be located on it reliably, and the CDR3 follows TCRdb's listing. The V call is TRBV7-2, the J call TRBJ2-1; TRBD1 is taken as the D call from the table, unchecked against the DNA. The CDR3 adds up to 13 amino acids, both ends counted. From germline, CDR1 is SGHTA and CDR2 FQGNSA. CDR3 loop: CASSLAGAGHGGT.

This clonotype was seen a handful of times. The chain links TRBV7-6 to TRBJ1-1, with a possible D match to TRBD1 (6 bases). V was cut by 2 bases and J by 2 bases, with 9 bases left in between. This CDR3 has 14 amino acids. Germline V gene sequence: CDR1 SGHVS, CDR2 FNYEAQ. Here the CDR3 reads CASSLTGINTEAFF. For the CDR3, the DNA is TGTGCCAGCAGCTTAACAGGGATCAACACTGAAGCTTTCTTT.

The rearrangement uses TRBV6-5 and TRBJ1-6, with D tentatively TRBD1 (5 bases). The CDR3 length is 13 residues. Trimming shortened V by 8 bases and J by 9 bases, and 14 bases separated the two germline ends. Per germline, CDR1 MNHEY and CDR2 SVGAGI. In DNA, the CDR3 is TGTGCCAGCGGCCTGGGGCACGGTTCACCCCTCCACTTT. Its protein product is CASGLGHGSPLHF.

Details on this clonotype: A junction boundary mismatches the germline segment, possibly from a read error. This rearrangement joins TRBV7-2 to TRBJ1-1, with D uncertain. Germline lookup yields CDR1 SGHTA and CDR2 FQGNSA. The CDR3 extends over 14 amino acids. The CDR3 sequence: CASSDRLGADTQYF. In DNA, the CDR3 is TGTGCCAGCAGCGACCGACTAGGCGCAGATACGCAGTACTTT.

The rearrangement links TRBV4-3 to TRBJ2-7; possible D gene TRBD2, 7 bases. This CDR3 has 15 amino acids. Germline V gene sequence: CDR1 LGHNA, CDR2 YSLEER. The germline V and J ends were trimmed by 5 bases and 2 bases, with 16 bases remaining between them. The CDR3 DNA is TGCGCCAGCAGCGCGGGGGCTAGCGGAACCTACGAGCAGTACTTC. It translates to CASSAGASGTYEQYF.

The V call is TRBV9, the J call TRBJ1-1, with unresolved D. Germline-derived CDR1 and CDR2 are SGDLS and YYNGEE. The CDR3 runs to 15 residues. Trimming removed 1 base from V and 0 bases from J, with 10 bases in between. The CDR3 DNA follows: TGTGCCAGCAGCGTATTCGACCGGATGAACACTGAAGCTTTCTTT. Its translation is CASSVFDRMNTEAFF.

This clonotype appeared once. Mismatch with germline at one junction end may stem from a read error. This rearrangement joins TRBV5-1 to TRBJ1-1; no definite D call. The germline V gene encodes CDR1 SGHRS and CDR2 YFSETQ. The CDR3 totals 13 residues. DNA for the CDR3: TGTGCCAGCAGCTTGGTATCCGAGGCCGAAGCTTTCTTT. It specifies CASSLVSEAEAFF.

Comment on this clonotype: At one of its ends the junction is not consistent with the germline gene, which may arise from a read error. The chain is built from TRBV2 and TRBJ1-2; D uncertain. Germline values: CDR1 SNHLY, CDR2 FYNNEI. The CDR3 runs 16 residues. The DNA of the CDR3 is TGTGCCAGCAGCCTAGGGAGTGTAGGGCATAACTTTGGCTACACCTTC. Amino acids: CASSLGSVGHNFGYTF.

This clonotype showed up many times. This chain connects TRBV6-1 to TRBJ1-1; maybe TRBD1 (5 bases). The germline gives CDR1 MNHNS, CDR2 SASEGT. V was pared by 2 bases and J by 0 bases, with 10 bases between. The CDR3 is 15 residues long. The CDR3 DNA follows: TGTGCCAGCAGTGAACTCAGGGATCTGAACACTGAAGCTTTCTTT. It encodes CASSELRDLNTEAFF.

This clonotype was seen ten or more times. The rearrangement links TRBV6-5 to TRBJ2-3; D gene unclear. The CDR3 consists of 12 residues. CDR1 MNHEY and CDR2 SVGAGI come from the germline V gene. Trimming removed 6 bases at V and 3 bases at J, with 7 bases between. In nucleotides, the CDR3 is TGTGCCAGCAGCCCCCCTACAGATACGCAGTATTTT. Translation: CASSPPTDTQYF.

CDR3 nucleotides: TGCAGTGTTTCTTGGGGCACCGAGACTGAAGCTTTCTTT. This sequence encodes CSVSWGTETEAFF. The V gene is TRBV20-1, the J gene TRBJ1-1; D possibly corresponds to TRBD1 (5 bases). Looked up from germline, CDR1 is DFQATT and CDR2 is SNEGSKA (reference sequence). Trimming shortened V by 7 bases and J by 5 bases, and 17 bases separated the two germline ends. This CDR3 region has 13 residues.

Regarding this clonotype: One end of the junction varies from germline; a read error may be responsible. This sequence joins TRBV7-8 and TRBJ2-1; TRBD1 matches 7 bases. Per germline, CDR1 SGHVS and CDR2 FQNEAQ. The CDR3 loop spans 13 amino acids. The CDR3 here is CASSFGVDREAFF. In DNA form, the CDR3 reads TGTGCCAGCAGCTTTGGCGTCGACAGGGAAGCGTTCTTT.

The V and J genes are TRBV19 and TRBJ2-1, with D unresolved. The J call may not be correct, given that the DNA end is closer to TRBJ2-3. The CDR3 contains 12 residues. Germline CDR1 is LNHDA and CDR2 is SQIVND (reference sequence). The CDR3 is CASMAGNGEQYF. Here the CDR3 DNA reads TGTGCCAGTATGGCCGGAAACGGTGAGCAGTATTTT.

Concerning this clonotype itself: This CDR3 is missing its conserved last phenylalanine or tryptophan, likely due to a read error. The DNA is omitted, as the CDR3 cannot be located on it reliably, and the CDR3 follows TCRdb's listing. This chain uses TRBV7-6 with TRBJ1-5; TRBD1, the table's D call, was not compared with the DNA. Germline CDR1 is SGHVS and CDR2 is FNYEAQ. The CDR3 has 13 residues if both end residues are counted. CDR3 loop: CASSLEGRNSPLH.

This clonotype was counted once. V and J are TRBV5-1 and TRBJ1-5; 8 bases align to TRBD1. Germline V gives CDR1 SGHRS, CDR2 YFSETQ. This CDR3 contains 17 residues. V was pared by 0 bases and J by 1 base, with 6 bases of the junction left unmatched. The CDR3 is CASSLGTTGGSNQPQHF. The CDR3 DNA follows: TGCGCCAGCAGCTTGGGAACAACAGGGGGGAGCAATCAGCCCCAGCATTTT.

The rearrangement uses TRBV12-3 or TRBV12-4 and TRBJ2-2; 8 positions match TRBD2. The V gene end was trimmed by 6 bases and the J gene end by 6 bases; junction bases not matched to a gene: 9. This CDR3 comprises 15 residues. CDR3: CASSQGVGGAGELFF. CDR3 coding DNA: TGTGCCAGCAGCCAAGGGGTCGGGGGGGCCGGGGAGCTGTTTTTT.

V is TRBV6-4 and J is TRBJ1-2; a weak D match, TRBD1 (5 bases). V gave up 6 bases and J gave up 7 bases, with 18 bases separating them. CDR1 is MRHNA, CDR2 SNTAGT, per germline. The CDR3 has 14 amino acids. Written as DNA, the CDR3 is TGTGCCAGCAGGTACCGGGCTAGGGACGTTGGCTACACCTTC. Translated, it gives CASRYRARDVGYTF.

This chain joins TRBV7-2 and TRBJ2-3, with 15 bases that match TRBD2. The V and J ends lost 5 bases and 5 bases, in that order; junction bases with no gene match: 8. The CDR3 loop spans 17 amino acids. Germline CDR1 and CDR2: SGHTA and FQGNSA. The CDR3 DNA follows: TGTGCCAGCAGCCGTCGGACTAGCGGGGGGGAGGAAGATACGCAGTATTTT. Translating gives CASSRRTSGGEEDTQYF.

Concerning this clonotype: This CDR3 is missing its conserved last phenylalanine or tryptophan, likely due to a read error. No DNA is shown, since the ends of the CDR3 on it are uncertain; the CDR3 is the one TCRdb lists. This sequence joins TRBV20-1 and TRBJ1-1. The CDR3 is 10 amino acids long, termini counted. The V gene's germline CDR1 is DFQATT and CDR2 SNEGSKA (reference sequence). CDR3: CSASRRFAYI.

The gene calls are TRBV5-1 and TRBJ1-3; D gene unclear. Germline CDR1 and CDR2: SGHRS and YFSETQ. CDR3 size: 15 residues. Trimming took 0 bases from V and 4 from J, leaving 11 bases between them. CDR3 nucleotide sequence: TGCGCCAGCAGCTTGGCGGCGGGAGCAGGAAACACCATATATTTT. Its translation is CASSLAAGAGNTIYF.

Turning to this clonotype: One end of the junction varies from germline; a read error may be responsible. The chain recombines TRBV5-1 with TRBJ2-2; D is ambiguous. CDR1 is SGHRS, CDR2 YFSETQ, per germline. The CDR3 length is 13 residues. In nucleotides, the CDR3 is TGTGCCAGCAGCTTCGCCTACGCCGGGGAGCTGTTTTTT. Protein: CASSFAYAGELFF.

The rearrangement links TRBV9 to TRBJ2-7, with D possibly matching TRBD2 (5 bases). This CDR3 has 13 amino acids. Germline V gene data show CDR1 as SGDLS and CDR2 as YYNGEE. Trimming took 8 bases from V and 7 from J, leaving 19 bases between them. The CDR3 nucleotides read TGTGCCAGTAGTATACCCGTCGAGGGTGAGCAGTACTTC. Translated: CASSIPVEGEQYF. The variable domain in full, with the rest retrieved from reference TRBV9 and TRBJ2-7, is DSGVTQTPKHLITATGQRVTLRCSPRSGDLSVYWYQQSLDQGLQFLIQYYNGEERAKGNILERFSAQQFPDLHSELNLSSLELGDSALYFCASSIPVEGEQYFGPGTRLTVT.

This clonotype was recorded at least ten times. The CDR3 DNA reads as TGCAGCGTTGAGACAACGGTTGGGAACACTGAAGCTTTCTTT. The encoded protein is CSVETTVGNTEAFF. J is TRBJ1-1 and V is TRBV29-1; no firm D call. The CDR3 loop spans 14 amino acids. Germline V gives CDR1 SQVTM, CDR2 ANQGSEA. The V end was cut by 3 bases, the J end by 1 base, with 12 bases between.

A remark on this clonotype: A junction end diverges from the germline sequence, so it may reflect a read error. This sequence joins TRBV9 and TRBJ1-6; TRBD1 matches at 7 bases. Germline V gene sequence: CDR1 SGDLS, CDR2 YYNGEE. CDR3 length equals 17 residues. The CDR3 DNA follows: TGCGCCAGCAGCTCCGCCGCTGGGCAGGGGGGCTACGCACCCCTCCACTTT. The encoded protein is CASSSAAGQGGYAPLHF.

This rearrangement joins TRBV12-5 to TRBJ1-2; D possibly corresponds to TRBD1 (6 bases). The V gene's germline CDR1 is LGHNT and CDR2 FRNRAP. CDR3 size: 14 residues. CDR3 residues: CASSPQGKDYGYTF. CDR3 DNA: TGTGCCAGCAGTCCCCAGGGGAAGGACTATGGCTACACCTTC.

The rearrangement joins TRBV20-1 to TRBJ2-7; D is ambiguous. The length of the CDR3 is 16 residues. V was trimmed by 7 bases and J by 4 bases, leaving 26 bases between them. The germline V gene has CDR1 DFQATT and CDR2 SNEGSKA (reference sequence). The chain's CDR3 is CSDRDPPTSSIYEQYF. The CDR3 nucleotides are TGCAGTGACAGAGACCCGCCTACGAGCAGTATATACGAGCAGTACTTC.

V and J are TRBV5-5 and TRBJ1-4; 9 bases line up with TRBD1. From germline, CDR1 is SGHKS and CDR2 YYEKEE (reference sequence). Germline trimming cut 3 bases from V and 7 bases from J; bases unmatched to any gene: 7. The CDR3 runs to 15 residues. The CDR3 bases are TGTGCCAGCAGCTCCTTACAGGGGGCGGGTGAAAAACTGTTTTTT. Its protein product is CASSSLQGAGEKLFF.

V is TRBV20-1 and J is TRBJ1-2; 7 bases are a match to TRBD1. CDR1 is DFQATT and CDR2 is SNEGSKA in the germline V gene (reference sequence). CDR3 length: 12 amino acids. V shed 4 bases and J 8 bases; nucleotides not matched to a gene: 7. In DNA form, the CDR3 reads TGCAGTGCTAACGCAGACAGGGAAGGCTACACCTTC. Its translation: CSANADREGYTF.